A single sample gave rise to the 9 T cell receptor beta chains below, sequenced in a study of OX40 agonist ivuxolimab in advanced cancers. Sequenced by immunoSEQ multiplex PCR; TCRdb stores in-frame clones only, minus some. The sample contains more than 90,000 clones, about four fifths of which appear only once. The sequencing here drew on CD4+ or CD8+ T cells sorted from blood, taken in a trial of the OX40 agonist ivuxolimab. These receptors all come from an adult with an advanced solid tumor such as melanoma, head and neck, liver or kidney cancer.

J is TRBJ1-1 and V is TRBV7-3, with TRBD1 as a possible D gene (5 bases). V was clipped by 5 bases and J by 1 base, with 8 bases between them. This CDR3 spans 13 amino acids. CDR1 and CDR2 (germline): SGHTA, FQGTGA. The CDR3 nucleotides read TGTGCCAGCAGCCAACAGGAGAACACTGAAGCTTTCTTT. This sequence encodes CASSQQENTEAFF.

The CDR3: CASSQEAGTQETQYF. CDR3 nucleotide sequence: TGCGCCAGCAGCCAAGAGGCAGGGACACAAGAGACCCAGTACTTC. The chain joins TRBV4-3 to TRBJ2-5; maybe TRBD1 (6 bases). This CDR3 contains 15 residues. V lost 0 bases, J lost 2 bases, and 10 bases lay in between. The germline CDR1 and CDR2 sequences are LGHNA and YSLEER.

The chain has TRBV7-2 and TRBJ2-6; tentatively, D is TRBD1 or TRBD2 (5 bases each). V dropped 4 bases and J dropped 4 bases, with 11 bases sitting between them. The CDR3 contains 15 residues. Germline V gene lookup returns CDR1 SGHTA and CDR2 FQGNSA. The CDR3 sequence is CASSSREYGANVLTF. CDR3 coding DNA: TGTGCCAGCAGCTCCAGGGAGTACGGGGCCAACGTCCTGACTTTC.

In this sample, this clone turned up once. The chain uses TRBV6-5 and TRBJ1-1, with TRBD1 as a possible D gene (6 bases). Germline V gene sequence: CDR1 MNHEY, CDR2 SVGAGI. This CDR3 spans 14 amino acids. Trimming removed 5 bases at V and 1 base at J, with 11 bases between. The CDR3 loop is CASSTTTGNTEAFF. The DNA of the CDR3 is TGTGCCAGCAGTACCACGACAGGGAACACTGAAGCTTTCTTT.

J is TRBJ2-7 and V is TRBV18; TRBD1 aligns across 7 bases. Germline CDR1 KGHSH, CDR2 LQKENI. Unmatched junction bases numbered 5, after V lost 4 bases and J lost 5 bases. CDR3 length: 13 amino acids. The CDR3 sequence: CASSLPGQDEQYF. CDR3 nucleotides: TGTGCCAGCTCACTCCCAGGACAGGACGAGCAGTACTTC.

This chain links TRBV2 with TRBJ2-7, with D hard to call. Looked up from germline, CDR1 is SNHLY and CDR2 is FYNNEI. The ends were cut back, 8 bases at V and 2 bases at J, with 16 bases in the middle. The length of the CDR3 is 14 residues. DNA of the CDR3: TGTGCCAGCGAGAGAAACGGGTTAACCTACGAGCAGTACTTC. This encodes CASERNGLTYEQYF.

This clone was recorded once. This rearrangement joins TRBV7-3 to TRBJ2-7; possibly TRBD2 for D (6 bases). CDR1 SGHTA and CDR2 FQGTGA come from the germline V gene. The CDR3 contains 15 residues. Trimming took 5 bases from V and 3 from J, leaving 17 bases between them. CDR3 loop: CASSKTGTGNYEQYF. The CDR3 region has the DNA TGTGCCAGCAGCAAAACCGGGACTGGCAACTACGAGCAGTACTTC. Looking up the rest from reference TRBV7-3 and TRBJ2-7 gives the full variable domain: GAGVSQTPSNKVTEKGKYVELRCDPISGHTALYWYRQSLGQGPEFLIYFQGTGAADDSGLPNDRFFAVRPEGSVSTLKIQRTERGDSAVYLCASSKTGTGNYEQYFGPGTRLTVT.

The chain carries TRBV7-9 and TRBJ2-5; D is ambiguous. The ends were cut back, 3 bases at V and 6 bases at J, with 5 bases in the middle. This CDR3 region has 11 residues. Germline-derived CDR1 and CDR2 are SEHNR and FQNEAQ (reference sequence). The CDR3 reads CASSFQKTQYF. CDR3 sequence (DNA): TGTGCCAGCAGCTTCCAGAAGACCCAGTACTTC.

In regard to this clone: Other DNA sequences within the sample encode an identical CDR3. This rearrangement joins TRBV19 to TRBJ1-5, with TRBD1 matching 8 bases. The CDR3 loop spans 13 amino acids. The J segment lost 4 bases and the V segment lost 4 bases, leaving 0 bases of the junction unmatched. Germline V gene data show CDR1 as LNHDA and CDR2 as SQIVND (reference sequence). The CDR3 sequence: CASSRQGNQPQHF. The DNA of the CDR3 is TGTGCCAGTAGTAGACAGGGGAATCAGCCCCAGCATTTT. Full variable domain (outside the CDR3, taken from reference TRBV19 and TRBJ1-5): DGGITQSPKYLFRKEGQNVTLSCEQNLNHDAMYWYRQDPGQGLRLIYYSQIVNDFQKGDIAEGYSVSREKKESFPLTVTSAQKNPTAFYLCASSRQGNQPQHFGDGTRLSIL.